These 10 T cell receptor beta chains share one sample of origin, sequenced in a study of PD-1 blockade in classical Hodgkin lymphoma. Every one of the patients relapsed after autologous stem cell transplantation (brentuximab vedotin exposure was variable). Sequencing used immunoSEQ multiplex PCR; TCRdb keeps in-frame clones, though not all of them. This table has around 20,000 clones, 75% to 90% appearing once. The source was peripheral blood mononuclear cells (PBMCs), collected at baseline. The source of these receptors is a human donor with classical Hodgkin lymphoma.

The gene calls are TRBV14 and TRBJ2-7; TRBD2 aligns across 9 bases. The germline CDR1 and CDR2 sequences are SGHDN and FVKESK. This CDR3 contains 17 residues. V was clipped by 1 base and J by 0 bases; unmatched bases: 7. CDR3 in amino acids: CASSQVSGGSYSYEQYF. DNA of the CDR3: TGTGCCAGCAGCCAAGTAAGCGGGGGGTCATACTCCTACGAGCAGTACTTC.

The rearrangement joins TRBV30 to TRBJ1-1, with 9 bases identical to TRBD1. Germline V gene lookup returns CDR1 GTSNPN and CDR2 SVGIG (reference sequence). Losses at the gene ends were 4 bases for V and 10 bases for J; bases not matched to a gene: 22. There are 17 residues in the CDR3. The CDR3 DNA follows: TGTGCCTGGATCCTAAGGGGACAGGGAAGGGGGGACCGACGAGCTTTCTTT. This codes for CAWILRGQGRGDRRAFF.

The chain recombines TRBV7-9 with TRBJ1-2, with unresolved D. CDR1 and CDR2 (germline): SEHNR, FQNEAQ (reference sequence). The CDR3 has 12 amino acids. Deletions cut 11 bases from V and 0 bases from J, with 10 bases between. The CDR3 coding sequence is TGTGCCGGCCACCCCTCTAACTATGGCTACACCTTC. Amino acids: CAGHPSNYGYTF. The variable domain in full, completed from reference TRBV7-9 and TRBJ1-2, reads DTGVSQNPRHKITKRGQNVTFRCDPISEHNRLYWYRQTLGQGPEFLTYFQNEAQLEKSRLLSDRFSAERPKGSFSTLEIQRTEQGDSAMYLCAGHPSNYGYTFGSGTRLTVV.

The chain combines TRBV19 with TRBJ2-4; 7 nucleotides match TRBD2. This CDR3 contains 16 residues. The germline CDR1 and CDR2 sequences are LNHDA and SQIVND (reference sequence). The junction had 5 bases not matched to a gene; V was cut back by 1 base and J by 2 bases. For the CDR3, the DNA is TGTGCCAGTAGTATAGGGGTCGGGGGGTCCAAAAACATTCAGTACTTC. This codes for CASSIGVGGSKNIQYF.

The V gene is TRBV9, the J gene TRBJ2-3, with a possible D match to TRBD2 (6 bases). Germline CDR1 reads SGDLS; CDR2 reads YYNGEE. V shed 2 bases and J shed 4 bases, with 17 bases lying between them. This CDR3 region has 16 residues. The CDR3 DNA reads TGTGCCAGCAGCGTCTCCCTTAGCGGTCCATCAGATACGCAGTATTTT. Translated: CASSVSLSGPSDTQYF.

The chain joins TRBV19 to TRBJ2-3; the D gene could be TRBD1 or TRBD2 (5 bases each). The germline CDR1 and CDR2 sequences are LNHDA and SQIVND (reference sequence). The CDR3 length is 16 residues. V was shortened by 3 bases and J by 3 bases, with 16 bases between the two germline ends. CDR3 amino acids: CASSMGTRVGTDTQYF. CDR3 coding DNA: TGTGCCAGTAGTATGGGGACCCGGGTCGGGACAGATACGCAGTATTTT.

The V gene is TRBV5-1, the J gene TRBJ2-7, with TRBD1 matching over 7 bases. This CDR3 contains 16 residues. Losses at the gene ends were 0 bases for V and 2 bases for J; bases not matched to a gene: 8. In germline, CDR1 is SGHRS, CDR2 YFSETQ. The CDR3, as DNA: TGCGCCAGCAGCTTGGGATCGGTGGGACAGACCTACGAGCAGTACTTC. Its protein product is CASSLGSVGQTYEQYF. The whole variable domain, filled in from reference TRBV5-1 and TRBJ2-7, reads KAGVTQTPRYLIKTRGQQVTLSCSPISGHRSVSWYQQTPGQGLQFLFEYFSETQRNKGNFPGRFSGRQFSNSRSEMNVSTLELGDSALYLCASSLGSVGQTYEQYFGPGTRLTVT.

CDR3: CASSSTVSQGQQFF. For the CDR3, the DNA is TGTGCCAGTAGCTCAACCGTTTCACAGGGACAGCAGTTCTTC. The chain links TRBV19 to TRBJ2-1, with D maybe TRBD1 (6 bases). This CDR3 spans 14 amino acids. Germline values: CDR1 LNHDA, CDR2 SQIVND (reference sequence). Trimming shortened V by 6 bases and J by 11 bases, and 20 bases separated the two germline ends.

The chain recombines TRBV19 with TRBJ2-7; 7 bases map to TRBD1. The J segment lost 3 bases and the V segment lost 6 bases, leaving 8 bases of the junction unmatched. Germline values: CDR1 LNHDA, CDR2 SQIVND (reference sequence). The CDR3 is 14 residues long. The chain's CDR3 is CASSRTGPHYEQYF. The CDR3 DNA reads TGTGCCAGTAGCCGGACAGGACCCCACTACGAGCAGTACTTC.

The CDR3 DNA reads TGTGCCAGCAGTTACCAACAGGGCTCTGGAAACACCATATATTTT. Encoded protein: CASSYQQGSGNTIYF. This chain connects TRBV6-5 to TRBJ1-3; perhaps TRBD1 as D (6 bases). The CDR3 loop spans 15 amino acids. Between the trimmed V and J ends, which lost 2 bases and 0 bases, there was a span of 8 bases. Germline V gene data show CDR1 as MNHEY and CDR2 as SVGAGI.